This T cell receptor beta chain was retrieved from a study of T cell responses to AZD1222 COVID-19 vaccine. Method: immunoSEQ multiplex PCR; TCRdb's copy keeps in-frame clones and lacks some. This sample has roughly 140,000 clones; about nine tenths occur once, and the top ten carry approximately 3.6%. Per germline, CDR1 MNHNY and CDR2 SVGAGI (reference sequence). V dropped 0 bases and J dropped 4 bases, with 13 bases sitting between them. This CDR3 has 16 residues. The sequence derives from an adult in good health. The J gene is TRBJ1-3, the V gene TRBV6-6; no firm D call. This material consisted of peripheral blood, taken on day 0 of MenACWY control vaccination. CDR3 coding DNA: TGTGCCAGCAGTTACTCGACCGATACGCTCGGAAACACCATATATTTT. Translating it yields CASSYSTDTLGNTIYF.